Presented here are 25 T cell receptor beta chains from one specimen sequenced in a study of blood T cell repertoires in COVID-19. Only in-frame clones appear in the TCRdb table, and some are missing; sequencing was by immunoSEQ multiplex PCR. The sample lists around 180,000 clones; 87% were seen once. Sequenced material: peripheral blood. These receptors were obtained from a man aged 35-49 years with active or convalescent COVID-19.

The CDR3 is CALYRDRGLRGYTF. The CDR3 DNA follows: TGTGCATTATACCGGGACAGGGGGCTGAGGGGCTACACCTTC. The chain carries TRBV27 and TRBJ1-2, with 12 bases lining up with TRBD1. CDR1 is MNHEY, CDR2 SMNVEV, per germline (reference sequence). The CDR3 runs 14 residues.

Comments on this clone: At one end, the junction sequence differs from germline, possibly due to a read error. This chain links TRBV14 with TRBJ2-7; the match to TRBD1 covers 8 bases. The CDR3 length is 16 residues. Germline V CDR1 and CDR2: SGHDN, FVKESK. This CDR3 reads CASSHRLTQPGQGCFF. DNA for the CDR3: TGTGCCAGCAGCCATCGCCTCACCCAACCAGGACAGGGTTGTTTCTTC. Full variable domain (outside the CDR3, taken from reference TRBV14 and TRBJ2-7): EAGVTQFPSHSVIEKGQTVTLRCDPISGHDNLYWYRRVMGKEIKFLLHFVKESKQDESGMPNNRFLAERTGGTYSTLKVQPAELEDSGVYFCASSHRLTQPGQGCFFGPGTRLTVT.

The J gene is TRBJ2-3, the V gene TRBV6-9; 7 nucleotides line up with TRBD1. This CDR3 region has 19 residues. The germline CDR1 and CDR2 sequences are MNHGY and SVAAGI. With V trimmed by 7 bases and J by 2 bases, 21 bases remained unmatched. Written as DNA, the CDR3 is TGTGCCAGCAAAGGGAATGGACAGGCCTCTAATAAACCCACAGATACGCAGTATTTT. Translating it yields CASKGNGQASNKPTDTQYF.

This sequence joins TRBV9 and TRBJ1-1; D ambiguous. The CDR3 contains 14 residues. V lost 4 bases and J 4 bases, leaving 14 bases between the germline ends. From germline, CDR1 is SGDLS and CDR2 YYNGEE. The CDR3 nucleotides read TGTGCCAGCAGCCCCCGCGAAGAGGTCACTGAAGCTTTCTTT. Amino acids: CASSPREEVTEAFF.

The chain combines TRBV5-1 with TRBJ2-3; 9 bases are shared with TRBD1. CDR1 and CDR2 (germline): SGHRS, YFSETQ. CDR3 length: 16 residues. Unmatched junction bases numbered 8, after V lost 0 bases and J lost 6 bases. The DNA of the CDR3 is TGCGCCAGCAGCTTGGTACTACAGGGGGCGCGGGATACGCAGTATTTT. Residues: CASSLVLQGARDTQYF.

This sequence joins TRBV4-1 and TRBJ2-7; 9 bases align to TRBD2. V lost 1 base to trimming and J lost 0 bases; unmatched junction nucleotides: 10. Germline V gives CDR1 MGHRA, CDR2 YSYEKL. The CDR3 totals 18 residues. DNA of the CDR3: TGCGCCAGCAGCCAAGTCGGGGGGGAGACTAGCGGCTCCTACGAGCAGTACTTC. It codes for CASSQVGGETSGSYEQYF.

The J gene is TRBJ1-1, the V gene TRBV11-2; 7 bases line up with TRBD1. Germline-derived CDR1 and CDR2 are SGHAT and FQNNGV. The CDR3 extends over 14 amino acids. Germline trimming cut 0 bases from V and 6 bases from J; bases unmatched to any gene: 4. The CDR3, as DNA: TGTGCCAGCAGCTTAGATCGAGGGGGCTCTGAAGCTTTCTTT. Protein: CASSLDRGGSEAFF.

CDR3 DNA: TGTGCCAGCAGCTTAGTCGCGGGTGGTAGCTCCTACAATGAGCAGTTCTTC. Translation gives CASSLVAGGSSYNEQFF. The chain joins TRBV11-2 to TRBJ2-1, with a tentative D call TRBD2 (5 bases). The V and J ends lost 1 base and 0 bases respectively, with 13 bases between them. Germline CDR1 and CDR2: SGHAT and FQNNGV. There are 17 residues in the CDR3.

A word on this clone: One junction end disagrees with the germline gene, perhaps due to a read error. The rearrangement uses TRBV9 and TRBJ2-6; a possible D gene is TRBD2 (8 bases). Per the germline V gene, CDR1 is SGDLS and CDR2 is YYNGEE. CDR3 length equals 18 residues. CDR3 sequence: CARSRRGGTEIPLNVLTF. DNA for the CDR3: TGTGCCCGCAGTCGACGGGGGGGGACAGAAATACCGCTAAACGTCCTGACTTTC.

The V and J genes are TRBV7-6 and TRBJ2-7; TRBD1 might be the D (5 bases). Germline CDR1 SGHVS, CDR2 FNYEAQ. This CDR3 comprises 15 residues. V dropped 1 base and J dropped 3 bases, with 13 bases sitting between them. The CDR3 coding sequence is TGTGCCAGCAGCTTAGAATCAGGGTTCAACTACGAGCAGTACTTC. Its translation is CASSLESGFNYEQYF.

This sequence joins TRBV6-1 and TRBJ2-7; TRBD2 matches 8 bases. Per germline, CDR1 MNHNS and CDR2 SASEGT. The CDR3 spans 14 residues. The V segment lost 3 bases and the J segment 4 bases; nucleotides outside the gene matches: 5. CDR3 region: CASSEESGGYEQYF. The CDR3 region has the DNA TGTGCCAGCAGTGAGGAAAGCGGGGGTTACGAGCAGTACTTC.

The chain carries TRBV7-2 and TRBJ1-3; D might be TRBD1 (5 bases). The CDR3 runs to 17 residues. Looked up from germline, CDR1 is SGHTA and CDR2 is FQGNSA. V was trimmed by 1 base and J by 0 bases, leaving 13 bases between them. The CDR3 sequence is CASSLEGGVRSGNTIYF. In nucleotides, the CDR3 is TGTGCCAGCAGCTTAGAGGGAGGGGTCCGCTCTGGAAACACCATATATTTT.

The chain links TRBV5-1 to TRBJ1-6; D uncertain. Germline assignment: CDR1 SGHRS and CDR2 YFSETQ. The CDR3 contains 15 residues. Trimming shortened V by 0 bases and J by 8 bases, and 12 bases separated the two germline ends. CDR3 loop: CASSLDQASHSPLHF. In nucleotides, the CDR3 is TGCGCCAGCAGCTTGGACCAGGCGTCGCATTCACCCCTCCACTTT.

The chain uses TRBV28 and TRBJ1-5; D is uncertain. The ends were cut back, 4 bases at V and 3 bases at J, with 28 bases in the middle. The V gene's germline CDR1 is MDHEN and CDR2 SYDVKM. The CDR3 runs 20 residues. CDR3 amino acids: CASSSGVERVLPPHNQPQHF. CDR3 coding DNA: TGTGCCAGCAGTTCCGGGGTCGAGCGGGTGCTTCCCCCCCACAATCAGCCCCAGCATTTT.

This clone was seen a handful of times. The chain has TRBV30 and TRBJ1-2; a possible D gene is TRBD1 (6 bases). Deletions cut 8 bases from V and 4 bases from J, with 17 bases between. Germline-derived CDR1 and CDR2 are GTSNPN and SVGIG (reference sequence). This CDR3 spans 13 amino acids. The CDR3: CAREAGTLYGYTF. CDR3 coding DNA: TGTGCCCGGGAAGCCGGGACACTCTATGGCTACACCTTC.

CDR3 nucleotide sequence: TGTGCCAGCAGCTCGCTCGACAGGGGCGGTGGCTACACCTTC. Encoded protein: CASSSLDRGGGYTF. The chain couples TRBV11-2 to TRBJ1-2; 8 nucleotides match TRBD1. The CDR3 is made up of 14 amino acids. Germline CDR1 is SGHAT and CDR2 is FQNNGV. V gave up 4 bases and J gave up 7 bases; unmatched junction bases: 8.

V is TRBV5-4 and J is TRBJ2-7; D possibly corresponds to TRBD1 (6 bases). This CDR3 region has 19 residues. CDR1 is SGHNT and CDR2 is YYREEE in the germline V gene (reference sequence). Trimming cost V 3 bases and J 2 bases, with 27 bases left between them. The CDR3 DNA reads TGTGCCAGCAGCTCTAACCTTATCCAGGTGGGGACACCTACCTACGAGCAGTACTTC. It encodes CASSSNLIQVGTPTYEQYF. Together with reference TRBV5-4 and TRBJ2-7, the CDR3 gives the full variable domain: ETGVTQSPTHLIKTRGQQVTLRCSSQSGHNTVSWYQQALGQGPQFIFQYYREEENGRGNFPPRFSGLQFPNYSSELNVNALELDDSALYLCASSSNLIQVGTPTYEQYFGPGTRLTVT.

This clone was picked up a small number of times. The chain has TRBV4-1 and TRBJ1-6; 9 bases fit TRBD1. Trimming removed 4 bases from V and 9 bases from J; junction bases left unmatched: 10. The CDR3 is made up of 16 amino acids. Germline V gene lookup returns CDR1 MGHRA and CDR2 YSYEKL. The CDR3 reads CASSLAKDRGSSPLHF. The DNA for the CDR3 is TGCGCCAGCAGCCTAGCTAAGGACAGGGGAAGTTCACCCCTCCACTTT.

The CDR3 coding sequence is TGTGCCAGTAGTATAGCGGCAGGGTGGCAGATTAGCAATCAGCCCCAGCATTTT. It translates to CASSIAAGWQISNQPQHF. The rearrangement uses TRBV19 and TRBJ1-5; D may be TRBD1 (5 bases). Germline CDR1 LNHDA, CDR2 SQIVND (reference sequence). This CDR3 is built from 18 residues. Trimming stripped 1 base from V and 0 bases from J, with 16 bases between.

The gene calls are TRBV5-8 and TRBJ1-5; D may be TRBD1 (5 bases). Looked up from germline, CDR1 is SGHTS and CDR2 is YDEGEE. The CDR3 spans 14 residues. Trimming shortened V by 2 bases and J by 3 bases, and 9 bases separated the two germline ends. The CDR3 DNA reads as TGTGCCAGCAGCTTCCCCAGGGCCAATCAGCCCCAGCATTTT. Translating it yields CASSFPRANQPQHF.

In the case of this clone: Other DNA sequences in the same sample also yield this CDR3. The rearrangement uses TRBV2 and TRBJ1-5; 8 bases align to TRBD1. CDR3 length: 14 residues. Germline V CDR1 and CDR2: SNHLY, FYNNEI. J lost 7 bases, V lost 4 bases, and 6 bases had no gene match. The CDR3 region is CASSADRGDQPQHF. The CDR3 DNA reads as TGTGCCAGCAGTGCCGACAGGGGTGACCAGCCCCAGCATTTT.

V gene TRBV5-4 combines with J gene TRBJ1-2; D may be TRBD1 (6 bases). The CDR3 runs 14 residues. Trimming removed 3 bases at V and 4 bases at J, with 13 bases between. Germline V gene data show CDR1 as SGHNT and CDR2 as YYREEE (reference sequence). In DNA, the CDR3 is TGTGCCAGCAGCTCCGCCCCAGGGGCCTATGGCTACACCTTC. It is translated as CASSSAPGAYGYTF.

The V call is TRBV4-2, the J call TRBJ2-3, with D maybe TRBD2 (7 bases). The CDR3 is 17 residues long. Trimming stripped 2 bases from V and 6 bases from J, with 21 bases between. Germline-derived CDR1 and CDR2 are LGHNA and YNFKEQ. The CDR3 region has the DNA TGTGCCAGCAGCCAATTAGGCGGGGGCTCTACCGGGGATACGCAGTATTTT. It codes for CASSQLGGGSTGDTQYF.

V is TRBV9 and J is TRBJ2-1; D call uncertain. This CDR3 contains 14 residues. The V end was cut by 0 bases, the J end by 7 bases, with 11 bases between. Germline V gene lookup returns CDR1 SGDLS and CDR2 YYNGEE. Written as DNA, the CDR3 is TGTGCCAGCAGCGTAGATGGCGGCCTTAATGAGCAGTTCTTC. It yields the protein CASSVDGGLNEQFF.

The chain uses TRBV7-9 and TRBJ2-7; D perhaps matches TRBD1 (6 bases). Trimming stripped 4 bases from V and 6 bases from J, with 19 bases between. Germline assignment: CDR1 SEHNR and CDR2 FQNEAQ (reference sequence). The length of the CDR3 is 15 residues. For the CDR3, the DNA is TGTGCCAGCAGCTCACCATCGGCAGGGGACCTCGAGCAGTACTTC. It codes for CASSSPSAGDLEQYF.